In this sample, the clone carrying this TCR beta chain turned up a few times. This sample stems from a study of T cells in Graves' hyperthyroidism and ophthalmopathy. The CDR3 runs 13 residues. V lost 10 bases, J lost 6 bases, and 8 bases stayed unmatched. In germline, CDR1 is ENHRY, CDR2 SYGVKD. Authors of the study amplified TCR beta CDR3 regions from RNA transcripts. The HTBI primer set drove a first-round RT-PCR of the TCR CDR3. TCRdb reprocessed the multiplex PCR reads with MiXCR, giving one entry per CDR3 protein. Of hundreds of thousands of distinct CDR3 sequences in the sample, around 15% were seen once.

This TCR was sampled from a woman in her late teens or twenties with Graves' hyperthyroidism. Sequenced: blood. J is TRBJ1-5 and V is TRBV10-3; 8 bases line up with TRBD1. This CDR3 reads CANTGGQSQPQHF. The CDR3 bases are TGTGCCAATACAGGGGGGCAATCTCAGCCCCAGCATTTT.